These 8 T cell receptor beta chains share one sample of origin, sequenced in a study of T-cell reconstitution after alpha-beta-depleted transplantation in children. TCRbeta library preparation incorporated unique molecular identifiers. TCRdb ran MiXCR on the PCR reads and lists one entry per CDR3 protein. The sample records 600,000 to 700,000 distinct CDR3 sequences, over 15% being singletons. Material: PBMCs from the stem cell graft donor, obtained from the stem cell graft. Receptors were obtained from a human donor who donated a stem cell graft to a child with acute myeloid leukemia.

This clonotype was detected ten times or more. The rearrangement links TRBV7-2 to TRBJ2-7, with D unresolved. Trimming cost V 3 bases and J 5 bases, with 8 bases left between them. The CDR3 consists of 12 residues. Germline loops: CDR1 SGHTA, CDR2 FQGNSA. This CDR3 reads CASSFRVHEQYF. CDR3 DNA: TGTGCCAGCAGCTTCAGAGTCCACGAGCAGTACTTC.

DNA for the CDR3: TGTGCCAGCTCATCGGGTCAGACAGGGACCAACTACGAGCAGTACTTC. The encoded protein is CASSSGQTGTNYEQYF. This chain joins TRBV18 and TRBJ2-7, with TRBD1 matching over 7 bases. In germline, CDR1 is KGHSH, CDR2 LQKENI. The trim removed 5 bases at V and 3 bases at J, leaving 13 bases unmatched. The CDR3 is 16 residues long.

This clonotype was seen many times. This rearrangement joins TRBV24-1 to TRBJ1-1; weak D call: TRBD1 (5 bases). Germline V gene lookup returns CDR1 KGHDR and CDR2 SFDVKD. CDR3 length: 11 amino acids. V lost 3 bases to trimming and J lost 8 bases, with 6 bases between them. In DNA form, the CDR3 reads TGTGCCACCAGTGATGACAGCGAAGCTTTCTTT. Protein: CATSDDSEAFF.

V and J are TRBV28 and TRBJ1-1, with D tentatively TRBD1 (6 bases). The V and J ends lost 1 base and 5 bases respectively, with 17 bases between them. CDR1 and CDR2 (germline): MDHEN, SYDVKM. The CDR3 consists of 16 residues. CDR3 DNA sequence: TGTGCCAGCAGTTTATCCCCTCTAAAAAGGGGGACTGAAGCTTTCTTT. It specifies CASSLSPLKRGTEAFF.

This clonotype was seen repeatedly, ten times or more. The junction departs from the called germline gene at one end, perhaps through a read error. The chain's CDR3 is CASSLDRVLTEAFF. The CDR3 DNA reads TGCGCCAGCAGTTTGGACAGGGTTCTAACTGAAGCTTTCTTT. V is TRBV5-1 and J is TRBJ1-1, with 8 bases that match TRBD1. This CDR3 spans 14 amino acids. Germline CDR1 SGHRS, CDR2 YFSETQ.

The rearrangement joins TRBV5-5 to TRBJ1-6, with a weak D call TRBD1 (6 bases). V was clipped by 4 bases and J by 9 bases, with 14 bases between them. Germline V gene sequence: CDR1 SGHKS, CDR2 YYEKEE (reference sequence). The CDR3 totals 14 residues. The CDR3 spells CASSVLTGFSPLHF. The DNA of the CDR3 is TGTGCCAGCAGCGTCCTGACAGGTTTTTCACCCCTCCACTTT.

This clonotype has ten or more counts. This chain uses TRBV20-1 with TRBJ2-1, with 8 bases that match TRBD1. CDR1 is DFQATT, CDR2 SNEGSKA, per germline (reference sequence). After removal of 4 bases from V and 12 bases from J, the junction contained 8 bases not matched to a gene. The CDR3 runs 12 residues. The CDR3 DNA sequence: TGCAGTGCTATTCAGGGGGCGCGAGGGCAGTTCTTC. Amino acid sequence: CSAIQGARGQFF.

This clonotype was found a few times. The rearrangement joins TRBV24-1 to TRBJ1-2; D ambiguous. V was shortened by 5 bases and J by 2 bases, with 8 bases between the two germline ends. The germline V gene encodes CDR1 KGHDR and CDR2 SFDVKD. This CDR3 spans 13 amino acids. CDR3 DNA: TGTGCCACCAGTGGAACCACCAACTATGGCTACACCTTC. Protein sequence: CATSGTTNYGYTF.